Shown below are 6 T cell receptor beta chains from a single sample sequenced in a study of blood T cell repertoires in COVID-19. Here immunoSEQ multiplex PCR was the method, and the copy in TCRdb shows in-frame clones only, minus some. The table shows 300,000 to 350,000 clones, with approximately 88% occurring only once. Material for sequencing was peripheral blood. Source of these receptors: a man younger than 45 with COVID-19, enrolled during active disease.

The DNA for the CDR3 is TGTGCCAGCAGCCAAGAGGGCAGTGACTACAATGAGCAGTTCTTC. Residues: CASSQEGSDYNEQFF. V usage is TRBV4-2 and J usage is TRBJ2-1; D not certain. Trimming pared 0 bases from V and 3 bases from J, leaving 9 bases between. The CDR3 has 15 residues. From germline, CDR1 is LGHNA and CDR2 YNFKEQ.

V and J are TRBV6-4 and TRBJ1-2; 7 bases map to TRBD1. CDR3 length: 14 residues. V lost 3 bases, J lost 7 bases, and 8 bases stayed unmatched. Germline-derived CDR1 and CDR2 are MRHNA and SNTAGT. The CDR3 DNA sequence: TGTGCCAGCAGTGATACCGACAGGGTGGGTGGCTACACCTTC. As protein: CASSDTDRVGGYTF.

The chain has TRBV14 and TRBJ2-1; tentative D call: TRBD1 (6 bases). Germline values: CDR1 SGHDN, CDR2 FVKESK. The CDR3 is 15 amino acids. Trimming left V 4 bases short and J 7 bases short, with 17 bases between. CDR3 nucleotides: TGTGCCAGCAGCCCATCCGGGACAAGAATTAATGAGCAGTTCTTC. Amino acids: CASSPSGTRINEQFF.

This sequence joins TRBV27 and TRBJ1-6; 8 bases align to TRBD1. Germline values: CDR1 MNHEY, CDR2 SMNVEV (reference sequence). V lost 5 bases and J lost 8; bases outside the gene matches: 8. This CDR3 has 15 amino acids. The CDR3 loop is CASSLGTGQHSPLHF. The CDR3 DNA sequence: TGTGCCAGCAGTCTAGGGACAGGCCAGCATTCACCCCTCCACTTT.

The rearrangement links TRBV9 to TRBJ2-7; possibly TRBD1 for D (6 bases). The germline V and J ends were trimmed by 0 bases and 4 bases, with 14 bases remaining between them. This CDR3 region has 15 residues. CDR1 and CDR2 (germline): SGDLS, YYNGEE. DNA of the CDR3: TGTGCCAGCAGCGTAGGCCCCCTAGGGGGATACGAGCAGTACTTC. This gives the protein CASSVGPLGGYEQYF.

This clone was counted between two and nine times. J is TRBJ2-7 and V is TRBV28; TRBD1 agrees at 7 bases. Germline V gives CDR1 MDHEN, CDR2 SYDVKM. Germline trimming cut 3 bases from V and 1 base from J; bases unmatched to any gene: 0. CDR3 length equals 13 residues. This chain's CDR3 is CASSLGQSYEQYF. Written as DNA, the CDR3 is TGTGCCAGCAGTTTGGGACAGTCCTACGAGCAGTACTTC.